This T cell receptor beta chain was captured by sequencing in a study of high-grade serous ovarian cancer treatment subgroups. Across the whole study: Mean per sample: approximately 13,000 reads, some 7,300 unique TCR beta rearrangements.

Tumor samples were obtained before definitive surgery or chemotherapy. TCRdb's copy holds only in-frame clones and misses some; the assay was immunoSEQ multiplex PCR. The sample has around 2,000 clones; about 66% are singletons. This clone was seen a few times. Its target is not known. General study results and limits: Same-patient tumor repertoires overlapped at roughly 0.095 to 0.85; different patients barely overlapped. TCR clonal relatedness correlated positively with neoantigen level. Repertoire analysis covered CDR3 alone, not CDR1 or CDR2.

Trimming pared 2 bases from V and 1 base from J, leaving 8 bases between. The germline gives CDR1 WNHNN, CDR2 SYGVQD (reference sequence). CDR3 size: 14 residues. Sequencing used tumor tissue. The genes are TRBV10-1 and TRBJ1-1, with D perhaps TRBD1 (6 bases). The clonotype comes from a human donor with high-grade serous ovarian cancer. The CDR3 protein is CASSEPGENTEAFF. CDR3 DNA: TGCGCCAGCAGTGAGCCAGGGGAGAACACTGAAGCTTTCTTT.